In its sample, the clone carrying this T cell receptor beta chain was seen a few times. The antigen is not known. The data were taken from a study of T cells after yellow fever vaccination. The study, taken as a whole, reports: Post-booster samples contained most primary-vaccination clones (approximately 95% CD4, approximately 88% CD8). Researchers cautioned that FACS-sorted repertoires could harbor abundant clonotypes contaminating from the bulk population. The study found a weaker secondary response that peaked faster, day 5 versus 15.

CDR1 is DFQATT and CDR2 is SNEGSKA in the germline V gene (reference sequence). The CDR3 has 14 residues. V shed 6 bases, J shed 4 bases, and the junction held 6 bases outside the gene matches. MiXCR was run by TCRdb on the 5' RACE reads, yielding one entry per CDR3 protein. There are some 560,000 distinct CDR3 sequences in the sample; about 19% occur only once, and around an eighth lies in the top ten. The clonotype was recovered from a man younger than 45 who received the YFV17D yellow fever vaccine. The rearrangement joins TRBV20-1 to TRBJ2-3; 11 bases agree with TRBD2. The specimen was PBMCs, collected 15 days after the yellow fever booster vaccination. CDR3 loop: CSAQLAGAPDTQYF. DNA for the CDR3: TGCAGTGCCCAACTAGCGGGAGCACCAGATACGCAGTATTTT.